This is a list of T cell receptor beta chains from one sample in a study of cytomegalovirus exposure and HLA in healthy donors. Clones were read by immunoSEQ multiplex PCR, and TCRdb kept only the in-frame ones, dropping some. The profile shows 130,000 or so clones, approximately 80% of them singletons. Material for sequencing was PBMCs. All receptors derive from a woman aged 18-30 years in good health and CMV-seropositive. CDR3s include the opening cysteine and the closing phenylalanine or tryptophan. A D gene is named only where the DNA matches it firmly. Expanded clones are given a class, and other clones once, few, many or no size at all.

J,D,V,size,DNA,CDR3
TRBJ1-2,NA,TRBV6-5,NA,TGTGCCAGCAGTTACTCAGAGACAGCCAACTATGGCTACACCTTC,CASSYSETANYGYTF
TRBJ1-5,NA,TRBV15,NA,TGTGCCACCAGCCGGGGTCCCCAGCCTTATAGCAATCAGCCCCAGCATTTT,CATSRGPQPYSNQPQHF
TRBJ2-7,TRBD1,TRBV5-1,NA,TGCGCCAGCAGCCCCGGGGGGACAGGGAACTACGAGCAGTACTTC,CASSPGGTGNYEQYF
TRBJ2-5,TRBD1,TRBV5-1,NA,TGCGCCAGCAGCTATACAGGGGCCCTCGGGCAAGAGACCCAGTACTTC,CASSYTGALGQETQYF
TRBJ1-1,NA,TRBV19,NA,TGTGCCAGTAGGCAAGGACAGTTTAACACTGAAGCTTTCTTT,CASRQGQFNTEAFF
TRBJ2-2,NA,TRBV4-1,once,TGCGCCAGCAGCCCCGAGCTTAGGGAGACCGGGGAGCTGTTTTTT,CASSPELRETGELFF
TRBJ2-5,NA,TRBV4-1,once,TGCGCCAGCAGCCAGACTTCTATAGTCCAAGAGACCCAGTACTTC,CASSQTSIVQETQYF
TRBJ2-1,NA,TRBV30,NA,TGTGCCTGGACCACCGGGCGGGGCGATTTTCTCTCCTACAATGAGCAGTTCTTC,CAWTTGRGDFLSYNEQFF
TRBJ2-7,NA,TRBV2,NA,TGTGCCAGCAGTAACATAGACGACATATACGAGCAGTACTTC,CASSNIDDIYEQYF
TRBJ2-7,TRBD1,TRBV9,NA,TGTGCCAGCAGCGTAGGAACACAGGGGTGGGACGAGCAGTACTTC,CASSVGTQGWDEQYF
TRBJ1-1,NA,TRBV29-1,NA,TGCACGTCAAGGCAGGGGAACACTGAAGCTTTCTTT,CTSRQGNTEAFF
TRBJ2-7,TRBD1,TRBV28,NA,TGTGCCAGCGGGGAGGGGACAGGGGGTTTCAACGAGCAGTACTTC,CASGEGTGGFNEQYF
TRBJ2-3,TRBD2,TRBV5-1,NA,TGCGCCAGCAGACCTCTAGCGGGGGTTTCCACAGATACGCAGTATTTT,CASRPLAGVSTDTQYF
TRBJ1-2,NA,TRBV6-1,NA,TGTGCCAGCAGACTTGACAGTCTGTGGGGCTACACCTTC,CASRLDSLWGYTF
TRBJ2-3,TRBD2,TRBV7-2,once,TGTGCCAGCAGTTCTCTAGCGGGGGCGGGAGATACGCAGTATTTT,CASSSLAGAGDTQYF
TRBJ1-2,NA,TRBV27,NA,TGTGCCAGCAGTCTCTACGCCGGTCCCGCAATATTCAACTATGGCTACACCTTC,CASSLYAGPAIFNYGYTF
TRBJ2-3,TRBD2,TRBV30,NA,TGTGCCTGGAGTGACGGCGGGAGGTTCACAGATACGCAGTATTTT,CAWSDGGRFTDTQYF
TRBJ2-7,NA,TRBV12-5,NA,TGTGCTAGTGGTTTGGTAGTTGGCAGGGACTACGAGCAGTACTTC,CASGLVVGRDYEQYF
TRBJ2-5,NA,TRBV2,NA,TGTGCCAGCAGGCTGGAGGACAGTTCTTTGGGGACCCAGTACTTC,CASRLEDSSLGTQYF
TRBJ2-2,NA,TRBV6-1,NA,TGTGCCACCCAAAAAACGAACACCGGGGAGCTGTTTTTT,CATQKTNTGELFF
TRBJ2-2,TRBD1,TRBV6-1,NA,TGTGCCAGCGGGGACAGGGTGAACGGGGAGCTGTTTTTT,CASGDRVNGELFF
TRBJ2-5,TRBD2,TRBV4-2,NA,TGTGCCAGCAGCCAAGATGGACTAGCAGAGACCCAGTACTTC,CASSQDGLAETQYF
TRBJ2-7,NA,TRBV4-1,NA,TGCGCCAGCAGCCAGGGAGAAGGTGGGCAGTACTTC,CASSQGEGGQYF
TRBJ1-1,NA,TRBV5-6,NA,TGTGCCAGCAGCTCACCCGGGACACTTGAAGCTTTCTTT,CASSSPGTLEAFF
TRBJ1-2,TRBD1,TRBV10-3,NA,TGTGCCATCAGCGGGACAGGGGGTGACTACACCTTC,CAISGTGGDYTF
TRBJ2-2,NA,TRBV18,NA,TGTGCCAGCTCACCGGCGGGGGCCTCGAACACCGGGGAGCTGTTTTTT,CASSPAGASNTGELFF
TRBJ2-2,NA,TRBV4-1,NA,TGCGCCAGCAGCCAAGATCCGGGGTTAACCGGGGAGCTGTTTTTT,CASSQDPGLTGELFF
TRBJ2-7,TRBD1,TRBV27,NA,TGTGCCAGCAGTGGGACAGGTTGGGAACTGGGCTACGAGCAGTACTTC,CASSGTGWELGYEQYF